A single sample is the source of the 8 T cell receptor beta chains below, sequenced in a study of T cells after posttransplantation cyclophosphamide. Cells defined as naive were viable CD3+CD4+ or CD3+CD8+ and CCR7+CD45RA+CD45RO-CD95-CD27+CD28+. The method was immunoSEQ multiplex PCR; TCRdb's version includes in-frame clones alone and lacks a portion of them. The table shows roughly 30,000 clones, with around nine tenths occurring only once. The sample taken for sequencing was naive CD4+ T cells sorted from blood. The receptor source for this set is a young man in good health and a related stem cell transplant donor.

This clone was seen a single time. DNA of the CDR3: TGTGCCAGCAGCTTCCCCGATCAGCCCCAGCATTTT. Its translation is CASSFPDQPQHF. The chain is built from TRBV7-8 and TRBJ1-5; no firm D call. Germline CDR1 and CDR2: SGHVS and FQNEAQ. The CDR3 sequence is 12 residues long. V was pared by 3 bases and J by 5 bases, with 5 bases between.

The chain recombines TRBV5-1 with TRBJ2-3, with 14 bases identical to TRBD2. The CDR3 covers 16 residues. In germline, CDR1 is SGHRS, CDR2 YFSETQ. J lost 4 bases, V lost 2 bases, and 3 bases had no gene match. As DNA, the CDR3 is TGCGCCAGCAGCTTAGGGACTAGCGGGGGTTCAGATACGCAGTATTTT. Translation gives CASSLGTSGGSDTQYF.

V gene TRBV5-1 combines with J gene TRBJ1-1, with D tentatively TRBD1 (5 bases). Trimming took off 0 bases at V and 7 bases at J, with 10 bases between the two ends. Per germline, CDR1 SGHRS and CDR2 YFSETQ. This CDR3 is built from 13 residues. CDR3 protein: CASSLVRGNEAFF. The CDR3, as DNA: TGCGCCAGCAGCTTGGTTAGGGGTAATGAAGCTTTCTTT. Using reference TRBV5-1 and TRBJ1-1 for the parts outside the CDR3, the full variable domain is KAGVTQTPRYLIKTRGQQVTLSCSPISGHRSVSWYQQTPGQGLQFLFEYFSETQRNKGNFPGRFSGRQFSNSRSEMNVSTLELGDSALYLCASSLVRGNEAFFGQGTRLTVV.

V is TRBV18 and J is TRBJ1-1, with 7 bases fitting TRBD1. The CDR3 consists of 14 residues. The ends lost 3 bases at V and 4 bases at J; junction bases unmatched: 5. Germline CDR1 KGHSH, CDR2 LQKENI. CDR3 coding DNA: TGTGCCAGCTCACCCAGGGGGGCCCCCACTGAAGCTTTCTTT. It specifies CASSPRGAPTEAFF.

The chain joins TRBV7-6 to TRBJ1-3, with 8 bases fitting TRBD1. The germline gives CDR1 SGHVS, CDR2 FNYEAQ. The trim removed 8 bases at V and 1 base at J, leaving 7 bases unmatched. CDR3 size: 15 residues. As DNA, the CDR3 is TGTGCCAGCGGGCGACAGGGGCAGTCTGGAAACACCATATATTTT. Its protein is CASGRQGQSGNTIYF. The complete variable domain, with remaining parts taken from reference TRBV7-6 and TRBJ1-3, reads GAGVSQSPRYKVTKRGQDVALRCDPISGHVSLYWYRQALGQGPEFLTYFNYEAQQDKSGLPNDRFSAERPEGSISTLTIQRTEQRDSAMYRCASGRQGQSGNTIYFGEGSWLTVV.

The rearrangement uses TRBV7-9 and TRBJ1-6; 8 nucleotides match TRBD1. Germline V gives CDR1 SEHNR, CDR2 FQNEAQ (reference sequence). Trimming took 6 bases from V and 6 from J; bases not matched to a gene: 7. This CDR3 contains 15 residues. CDR3 region: CASRDSTGGNSPLHF. The CDR3 DNA follows: TGTGCCAGCAGAGACTCAACAGGGGGTAATTCACCCCTCCACTTT. The variable domain in full, with the rest retrieved from reference TRBV7-9 and TRBJ1-6, is DTGVSQNPRHKITKRGQNVTFRCDPISEHNRLYWYRQTLGQGPEFLTYFQNEAQLEKSRLLSDRFSAERPKGSFSTLEIQRTEQGDSAMYLCASRDSTGGNSPLHFGNGTRLTVT.

V usage is TRBV6-5 and J usage is TRBJ2-5; 12 nucleotides match TRBD1. The germline CDR1 and CDR2 sequences are MNHEY and SVGAGI. Germline trimming cut 4 bases from V and 5 bases from J; bases unmatched to any gene: 5. This CDR3 has 15 amino acids. DNA for the CDR3: TGTGCCAGCAGTTCTGGGACAGGGGGCCGGGAGACCCAGTACTTC. Amino acid sequence: CASSSGTGGRETQYF.

The gene calls are TRBV5-8 and TRBJ1-2; D call uncertain. The length of the CDR3 is 13 residues. The germline gives CDR1 SGHTS, CDR2 YDEGEE. V was trimmed by 3 bases and J by 4 bases, leaving 10 bases between them. The CDR3: CASSYTELYGYTF. As DNA, the CDR3 is TGTGCCAGCAGCTATACGGAGCTCTATGGCTACACCTTC.